One and the same sample provided the 19 T cell receptor beta chains below, sequenced in a study of blood T cells in healthy people across ages. Primed by a sample-barcoded 5' primer and a J-beta primer mix, a second PCR proceeded for 7 to 11 cycles. Via MiXCR, TCRdb re-called the 5' RACE reads, giving one row per CDR3 protein. The sample lists about 1.5 million distinct CDR3 sequences, 35% to 45% occurring once. Sample: blood. Receptors originate from a young woman in good health.

As regards this clonotype: This clone may be a read error of a much larger clone one base away. CDR3 sequence: CSSGTGDNEQYF. The CDR3 DNA follows: TGCAGCTCCGGGACAGGGGACAATGAGCAGTACTTC. This chain joins TRBV29-1 and TRBJ2-7; 10 positions match TRBD1. Trimming at V came to 8 bases and at J to 7 bases, leaving 8 bases not matched to a gene. Per germline, CDR1 SQVTM and CDR2 ANQGSEA. CDR3 length: 12 amino acids.

This rearrangement joins TRBV20-1 to TRBJ2-7; D ambiguous. Trimming took 5 bases from V and 6 from J, leaving 14 bases between them. This CDR3 comprises 12 residues. Germline V lookup: CDR1 DFQATT, CDR2 SNEGSKA (reference sequence). CDR3 in amino acids: CSARRVRSEQYF. Written as DNA, the CDR3 is TGCAGTGCTCGCCGGGTTCGGAGCGAGCAGTACTTC.

V and J are TRBV29-1 and TRBJ1-1; D unclear. V shed 3 bases and J shed 0 bases, with 5 bases lying between them. The CDR3 loop spans 12 amino acids. Germline V gene sequence: CDR1 SQVTM, CDR2 ANQGSEA. Here the CDR3 reads CSVDPVNTEAFF. Here the CDR3 DNA reads TGCAGCGTTGACCCGGTGAACACTGAAGCTTTCTTT.

This chain joins TRBV20-1 and TRBJ1-1; tentatively, D is TRBD1 (5 bases). V gave up 0 bases and J gave up 7 bases, with 15 bases separating them. CDR1 DFQATT and CDR2 SNEGSKA come from the germline V gene (reference sequence). The CDR3 has 14 residues. The DNA of the CDR3 is TGCAGTGCTAGAGAGGATGGGGGGATCGATGAAGCTTTCTTT. It yields the protein CSAREDGGIDEAFF.

J is TRBJ2-7 and V is TRBV7-8; TRBD2 is a possible D gene (6 bases). Trimming took 5 bases from V and 7 from J, leaving 24 bases between them. Germline values: CDR1 SGHVS, CDR2 FQNEAQ. The CDR3 runs to 16 residues. Written as DNA, the CDR3 is TGTGCCAGCAGCCCAATACGTGTCGGGAGAACGAATGAGCAGTACTTC. This codes for CASSPIRVGRTNEQYF. Using reference TRBV7-8 and TRBJ2-7 for the parts outside the CDR3, the full variable domain is GAGVSQSPRYKVAKRGQDVALRCDPISGHVSLFWYQQALGQGPEFLTYFQNEAQLDKSGLPSDRFFAERPEGSVSTLKIQRTQQEDSAVYLCASSPIRVGRTNEQYFGPGTRLTVT.

The CDR3 spells CASSQELYGKDGYTF. CDR3 nucleotide sequence: TGCGCCAGCAGCCAAGAATTGTATGGGAAGGATGGCTACACCTTC. J is TRBJ1-2 and V is TRBV4-3; D is unclear. The germline V gene encodes CDR1 LGHNA and CDR2 YSLEER. This CDR3 region has 15 residues. With 0 bases removed from V and 6 bases from J, the gap between germline ends came to 14 bases.

With regard to this clonotype: The junction and the germline gene differ at one end; a read error may be behind it. CDR3 residues: CANSPRANEQFF. In nucleotides, the CDR3 is TGTGCCAACAGCCCTCGGGCGAATGAGCAGTTCTTC. The chain has TRBV7-2 and TRBJ2-1; D is ambiguous. The CDR3 is 12 residues long. Germline V lookup: CDR1 SGHTA, CDR2 FQGNSA.

This rearrangement joins TRBV2 to TRBJ2-1; TRBD1 aligns across 9 bases. Germline assignment: CDR1 SNHLY and CDR2 FYNNEI. This CDR3 comprises 15 residues. V was clipped by 7 bases and J by 3 bases; unmatched bases: 7. CDR3: CASNRPGQGYNEQFF. The DNA of the CDR3 is TGTGCCAGCAACCGACCGGGACAGGGCTACAATGAGCAGTTCTTC.

The chain combines TRBV12-3 or TRBV12-4 with TRBJ2-3; weak D call: TRBD1 (5 bases). The V gene lost 10 bases and the J gene lost 2 bases, with 13 bases spanning the gap. The CDR3 extends over 13 amino acids. In DNA form, the CDR3 reads TGTGCCACCCGAAGGGGCCCCACAGATACGCAGTATTTT. It specifies CATRRGPTDTQYF.

The gene calls are TRBV2 and TRBJ2-3; D assignment may be TRBD1 or TRBD2 (6 bases each). V lost 7 bases and J 8 bases, leaving 16 bases between the germline ends. The CDR3 extends over 13 amino acids. CDR1 is SNHLY, CDR2 FYNNEI, per germline. DNA of the CDR3: TGTGCCAGCACCACCGAGAAGGGGGGTACGCAGTATTTT. Translating gives CASTTEKGGTQYF.

The V and J genes are TRBV28 and TRBJ2-7; 8 bases are shared with TRBD1. V was clipped by 5 bases and J by 9 bases; unmatched bases: 12. CDR1 MDHEN and CDR2 SYDVKM come from the germline V gene. The CDR3 totals 14 residues. CDR3 sequence: CASSPFDRGRGQYF. In DNA, the CDR3 is TGTGCCAGCAGTCCATTCGACAGGGGCAGAGGGCAGTACTTC.

This clonotype has just a few counts. This chain connects TRBV9 to TRBJ1-2; TRBD1 matches 8 bases. After removal of 0 bases from V and 3 bases from J, the junction contained 4 bases not matched to a gene. CDR1 SGDLS and CDR2 YYNGEE come from the germline V gene. The CDR3 consists of 15 residues. CDR3 DNA sequence: TGTGCCAGCAGCGTAGATGCAGGGGGCGACTATGGCTACACCTTC. It specifies CASSVDAGGDYGYTF.

Many counts were recorded for this clonotype. The CDR3 region is CASSEVGNTEAFF. The CDR3 region has the DNA TGCGCCAGCAGTGAGGTCGGAAACACTGAAGCTTTCTTT. This chain joins TRBV10-2 and TRBJ1-1; D gene ambiguous. V gave up 2 bases and J gave up 2 bases, with 6 bases separating them. There are 13 residues in the CDR3. CDR1 and CDR2 from the germline V gene are WSHSY and SAAADI.

This clonotype was observed a single time. V usage is TRBV7-2 and J usage is TRBJ2-3; 8 bases map to TRBD2. V was clipped by 2 bases and J by 3 bases; unmatched bases: 7. Germline-derived CDR1 and CDR2 are SGHTA and FQGNSA. This CDR3 is 16 amino acids long. This chain's CDR3 is CASSLRRGAATDTQYF. In DNA form, the CDR3 reads TGTGCCAGCAGCTTAAGGCGGGGGGCCGCGACAGATACGCAGTATTTT. Full variable domain (missing parts from reference TRBV7-2 and TRBJ2-3): GAGVSQSPSNKVTEKGKDVELRCDPISGHTALYWYRQSLGQGLEFLIYFQGNSAPDKSGLPSDRFSAERTGGSVSTLTIQRTQQEDSAVYLCASSLRRGAATDTQYFGPGTRLTVL.

The chain couples TRBV7-6 to TRBJ2-7; a possible D gene is TRBD1 (6 bases). This CDR3 spans 15 amino acids. Between the trimmed V and J ends, which lost 5 bases and 2 bases, there was a span of 16 bases. Germline V gives CDR1 SGHVS, CDR2 FNYEAQ. The DNA of the CDR3 is TGTGCCAGCAGCCTCTCAGGGGCGCTTGCCTACGAGCAGTACTTC. Amino acid sequence: CASSLSGALAYEQYF.

The chain links TRBV25-1 to TRBJ2-1, with 7 bases fitting TRBD1. Trimming took 4 bases from V and 5 from J; bases not matched to a gene: 14. This CDR3 contains 17 residues. Germline CDR1 MGHDK, CDR2 SYGVNS. The CDR3 nucleotides read TGTGCCAGCAGTGGGTTCTCGGGACAGCTTTCGAACAATGAGCAGTTCTTC. The encoded protein is CASSGFSGQLSNNEQFF.

This chain uses TRBV4-1 with TRBJ2-4; no clear D. Deletions cut 0 bases from V and 7 bases from J, with 10 bases between. Germline CDR1 and CDR2: MGHRA and YSYEKL. CDR3 size: 14 residues. The CDR3 region is CASSQENELNIQYF. The CDR3 bases are TGCGCCAGCAGCCAAGAAAATGAGTTGAACATTCAGTACTTC.

The V gene is TRBV20-1, the J gene TRBJ2-7, with 8 positions matching TRBD2. Germline V CDR1 and CDR2: DFQATT, SNEGSKA (reference sequence). The CDR3 length is 13 residues. The ends lost 6 bases at V and 5 bases at J; junction bases unmatched: 9. The CDR3 loop reads CSALSGSFDEQYF. The CDR3 DNA follows: TGCAGTGCCCTAAGCGGGAGTTTCGACGAGCAGTACTTC.

This clonotype has a count of ten or more. The J gene is TRBJ2-7, the V gene TRBV29-1; a possible D gene is TRBD2 (6 bases). The CDR3 has 15 amino acids. The V end was cut by 0 bases, the J end by 0 bases, with 12 bases between. Per the germline V gene, CDR1 is SQVTM and CDR2 is ANQGSEA. The CDR3 DNA sequence: TGCAGCGTTGAAGATGTCTCCGGGAGCTCCTACGAGCAGTACTTC. This sequence encodes CSVEDVSGSSYEQYF.